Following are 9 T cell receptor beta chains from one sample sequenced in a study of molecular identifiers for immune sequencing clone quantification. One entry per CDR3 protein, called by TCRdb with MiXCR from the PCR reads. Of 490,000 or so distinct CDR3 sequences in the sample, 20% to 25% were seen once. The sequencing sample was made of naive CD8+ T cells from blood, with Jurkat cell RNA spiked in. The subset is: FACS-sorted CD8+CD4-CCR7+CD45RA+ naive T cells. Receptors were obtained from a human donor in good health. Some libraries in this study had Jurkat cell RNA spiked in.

This chain's CDR3 is CASSEGRDIGGELFF. The CDR3 DNA reads TGCGCCAGCAGTGAGGGTCGGGATATTGGCGGGGAGCTGTTTTTT. V gene TRBV10-2 combines with J gene TRBJ2-2; a weak D match, TRBD2 (5 bases). Per germline, CDR1 WSHSY and CDR2 SAAADI. V was clipped by 2 bases and J by 7 bases, with 14 bases between them. The CDR3 has 15 residues.

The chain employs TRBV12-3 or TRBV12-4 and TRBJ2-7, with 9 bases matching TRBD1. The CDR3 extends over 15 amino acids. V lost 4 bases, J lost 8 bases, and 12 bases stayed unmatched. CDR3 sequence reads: CASSWGGQGMYKQYF. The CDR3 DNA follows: TGTGCCAGCAGTTGGGGGGGACAGGGAATGTACAAGCAGTACTTC.

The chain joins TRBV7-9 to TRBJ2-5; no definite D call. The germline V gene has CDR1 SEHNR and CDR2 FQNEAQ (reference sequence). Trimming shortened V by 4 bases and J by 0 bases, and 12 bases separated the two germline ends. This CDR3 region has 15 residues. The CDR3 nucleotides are TGTGCCAGCAGCTCAAGGACGGAGTACCAAGAGACCCAGTACTTC. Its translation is CASSSRTEYQETQYF.

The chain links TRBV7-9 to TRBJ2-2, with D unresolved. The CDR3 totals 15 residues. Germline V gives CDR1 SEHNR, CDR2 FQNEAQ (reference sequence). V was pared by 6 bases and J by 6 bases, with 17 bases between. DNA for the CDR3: TGTGCCAGCAGAGAGTCAAGTGAAGGGTCCGGGGAGCTGTTTTTT. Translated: CASRESSEGSGELFF.

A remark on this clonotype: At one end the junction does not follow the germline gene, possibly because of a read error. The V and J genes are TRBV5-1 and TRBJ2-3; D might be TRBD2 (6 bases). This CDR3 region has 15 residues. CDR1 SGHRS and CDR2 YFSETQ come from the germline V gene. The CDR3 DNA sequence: TGCGCCAGCAGCTGGGGGGTCGGGAGCACAGGTACGCAGTATTTT. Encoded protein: CASSWGVGSTGTQYF.

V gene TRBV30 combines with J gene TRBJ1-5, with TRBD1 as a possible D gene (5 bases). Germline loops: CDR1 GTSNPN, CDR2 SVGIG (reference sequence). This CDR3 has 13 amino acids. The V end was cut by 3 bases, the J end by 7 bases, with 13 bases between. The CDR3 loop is CAWRAVGTQPQHF. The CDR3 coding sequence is TGTGCCTGGAGGGCTGTAGGGACCCAGCCCCAGCATTTT.

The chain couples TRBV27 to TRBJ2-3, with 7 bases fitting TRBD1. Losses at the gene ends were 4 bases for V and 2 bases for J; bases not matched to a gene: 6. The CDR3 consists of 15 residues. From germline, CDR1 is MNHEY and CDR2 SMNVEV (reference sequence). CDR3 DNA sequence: TGTGCCAGCAGTTCCCGGACAGGACTCACAGATACGCAGTATTTT. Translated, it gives CASSSRTGLTDTQYF.

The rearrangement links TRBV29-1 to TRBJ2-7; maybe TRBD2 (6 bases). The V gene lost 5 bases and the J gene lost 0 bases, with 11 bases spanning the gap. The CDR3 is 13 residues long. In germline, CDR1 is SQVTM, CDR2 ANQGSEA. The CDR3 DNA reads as TGCAGCGTTCTCGCGGGAACCTCCTACGAGCAGTACTTC. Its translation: CSVLAGTSYEQYF.

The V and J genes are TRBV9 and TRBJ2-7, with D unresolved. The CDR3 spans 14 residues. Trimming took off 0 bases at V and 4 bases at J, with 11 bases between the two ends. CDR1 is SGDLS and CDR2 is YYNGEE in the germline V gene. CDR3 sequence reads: CASSVGFSTYEQYF. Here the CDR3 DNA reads TGTGCCAGCAGCGTAGGTTTCTCCACTTACGAGCAGTACTTC.